The T cell receptor (beta chain) under discussion was sequenced for a study of regulatory T cells in long-lasting Graves disease (TCRdb year 2021). The study in broad terms: Patients with newly diagnosed Graves' disease had been on antithyroid drugs for under 3 months. Persistent Graves' disease patients were compared with newly diagnosed Graves' disease patients by peripheral blood TCR sequencing and RNA sequencing. The study was registered as a clinical trial and conducted in China. TCR sequencing covered 13 persistent and approximately 20 newly diagnosed Graves' disease patients, approximately 33 samples in total. General conclusions and limits of the study: The authors acknowledged the small sample size as a limitation that may reduce accuracy. More public clonotypes were shared among persistent patients (fewer than 3,000) than among newly diagnosed patients (over 900). Sequencing and analysis were limited to the TCR beta chain. Persistent Graves' disease patients showed lower TCR Shannon entropy and fewer highly expanded clones than newly diagnosed patients, suggesting clonal expansion. Persistent disease showed preferential use of TRBV28, TRBJ1-2 and TRBJ2-5, whereas newly diagnosed disease favored TRBV20-1 and TRBJ2-1. Only peripheral blood was studied, because thyroid tissue, the primary lesion, was inaccessible.

This clonotype was seen at least ten times. Its antigen target is currently unknown. Within one base of it there is no much larger clone, and no base qualities were kept. The germline V gene supplies CDR1 SGHAT and CDR2 FQNNGV. The CDR3, from cysteine to phenylalanine, totals 14 residues. The sequence is cut down to CDR3 DNA, 42 bases in frame from base 1. V lost 5 bases and J lost 9 bases; the stretch between them is 19 bases long. Libraries came from multiplex PCR. TCRdb records Illumina HiSeq 4000 as the sequencer. iRepertoire HTBI primers and Arm-PCR amplification of CDR3 regions were used to construct TCR beta libraries. Before sequencing, the PCR products went through gel purification. The paper's data handling went like this. Gene usage analysis of CDR3 amino acid clonotypes relied on the 60 or so TRBV and 15 or so TRBJ segments identified across samples. Filtered high-quality paired reads were merged into contigs using COPE and FqMerger. BLAST was used to align contigs to the IMGT TRBV, TRBD and TRBJ reference genes, and CDR3 was defined following IMGT. Highly expanded clones were defined as clonotypes with a frequency above 0.1%. Shannon entropy served as the measure of repertoire diversity, while the Gini coefficient captured V-J evenness. Public clonotypes were defined as clonotypes shared by more than one individual. In TCRdb, the public reads were trimmed at Q25 with fastp and aligned with MiXCR, with productive beta chains retained. A single entry per CDR3 protein holds the most common genes and DNA from its merged rows. In this record, the V and J calls reflect TCRdb's handling and not the investigators' own analysis. The sample has 600,000 to 650,000 distinct CDR3 sequences on record, 15% to 20% of them singletons. The ten largest clonotypes hold around a sixth of the sample.

The time point label, as the study defines it: newly diagnosed GD, antithyroid drugs for less than 3 months. For both TCR sequencing and RNA sequencing, RNA was extracted from PBMCs using TRIzol. The diagnosis of Graves' disease was made according to American Thyroid Association guidelines. The patients came from an endocrinology department in Xi'an, China. From each patient, 8 to 10 milliliters of peripheral blood was collected into an EDTA anticoagulant tube. PBMCs were isolated by Ficoll Paque Plus density gradient separation without further T cell sorting. An Agilent 2100 Bioanalyzer and agarose gel were used to assess RNA quality, and a NanoDrop 2000 was used to measure RNA concentration. The same sample was also used in a study of T cells in Graves' hyperthyroidism and ophthalmopathy. That second publication adds: Graves' hyperthyroidism was defined as stable when no progression to ophthalmopathy occurred over 18 months of follow-up. Hyperthyroidism patients were newly diagnosed, had a disease duration of under 2 months, and were aged 18 to 65 years. Any patient with an uncontrolled infection, another autoimmune disease, pregnancy or lactation was excluded. Diagnoses were based on clinical symptoms, serum thyroxine and TRAb, thyroid ultrasound and orbital computed tomography. A first-round RT-PCR of the TCR CDR3 used the HTBI primer set with the Qiagen OneStep RT-PCR kit. Most expanded thyroid clonotypes (frequency above 0.001) were also detected in blood, a finding suggesting that blood repertoires may reflect thyroid immune responses. A model built on a 13 V-J signature distinguished ophthalmopathy from stable hyperthyroidism, reaching over 85% sensitivity and approximately 81% specificity in cross-validation and 80%/75% in testing. In validation, the model predicted progression to ophthalmopathy with around 71% sensitivity and roughly 75% specificity, a median of 6.5 months before onset. A discovery cohort of about 100 patients, roughly 45 with Graves' ophthalmopathy and over 55 with stable Graves' hyperthyroidism, was used to find distinguishing TCR V-J signatures. Prospective prediction of ophthalmopathy was tested in an independent validation cohort consisting of some 18 hyperthyroidism patients and approximately 16 patients who later progressed to ophthalmopathy. The 75 to 100 discovery patients were divided at random into training and test sets in a 7:3 ratio. In six Graves' hyperthyroidism patients, the study also compared T-cell repertoires from thyroid tissue with T-cell repertoires from blood. Following sampling, methimazole starting at 30 mg daily was given to hyperthyroidism patients, and high-dose intravenous methylprednisolone was given to ophthalmopathy patients. Libraries were constructed in a second round of multiplex PCR, after which size selection and purification were performed. Paired-end sequencing of the libraries was performed with 100 bp reads on an Illumina HiSeq2000. Raw data were processed with SOAPnuke, discarding reads with adapters, uncalled bases, mean Phred below 15, or no exact constant-primer or identifier match. High-quality paired reads were merged with COPE v1.2.5, and unique nucleotide sequences were defined as clonotypes. MiTCR v1.1 was used to align the clonotypes against IMGT TRBV, TRBD and TRBJ reference segments. Only V-J combinations with frequency above 0.0001, covering 99% to 99.2% of repertoires, were analysed. A TCS score was defined as the ratio between F50 (clonal expansion) and ExV (chaos), using BLOSUM62-based TCRdist between CDR3 peptides within each V-J. Welch's t-statistics and random forest reduced fewer than 550 V-J features to 13, which were used in a naive Bayes classifier (R e1071). No statistical method was used to fix the sample size in advance, and group allocation was not hidden from the investigators. According to the paper, TCR Vbeta CDR3 sequencing was carried out on 120 to 150 peripheral blood samples, which came from 40 to 45 ophthalmopathy, 75 or so hyperthyroidism and roughly 17 progressor patients.

The sample was peripheral blood mononuclear cells (PBMCs), taken at new diagnosis, from a patient treated with antithyroid drugs. The sequence was collected from a woman under 40 with Graves disease. Donor details come from another sample of the same person, matched by shared clones. The V and J genes are TRBV11-2 and TRBJ2-5; the D gene may be TRBD1 or TRBD2, since each aligns over 5 bases. The DNA reads TGTGCCAGCAGCCCCGGATGGGGGTCCGCGGCCCAGTACTTC. Its protein product is CASSPGWGSAAQYF.